This T cell receptor (beta chain) was sequenced during a study of cytomegalovirus exposure and HLA in healthy donors. At the level of the study: Sequencing of 180 million or so T cells in an earlier analysis found roughly 120 million unique TCR beta sequences.

A multiplex PCR was run with 60 Vbeta primers and 13 Jbeta primers. This table comes from immunoSEQ multiplex PCR, and its TCRdb copy is limited to in-frame clones, with some not included. This table holds some 200,000 clones, approximately 78% found once. Study outcomes and limitations: HLA-A and HLA-B allele assignments for most subjects were reportedly predicted accurately using TCR beta sequences.

Germline V lookup: CDR1 SNHLY, CDR2 FYNNEI. This CDR3 region has 15 residues. Trimming shortened V by 5 bases and J by 1 base, and 12 bases separated the two germline ends. Note on this clone: Its specificity is unknown.

This sequence originates from a woman aged 45-65 years in good health and CMV-seropositive. V usage is TRBV2 and J usage is TRBJ1-5; D remains unclear. The sequencing sample was made of PBMCs. The CDR3 coding sequence is TGTGCCAGCAGTAAGCCAGACGGGAGCAATCAGCCCCAGCATTTT. Protein sequence: CASSKPDGSNQPQHF.